Presented here are 15 T cell receptor beta chains from one specimen sequenced in a study of tumor and adjacent non-tumor tissue in lung cancer. TCRbeta libraries were built with three rounds of nested PCR, modified from ARM-PCR. TCRdb reprocessed the multiplex PCR reads via MiXCR and lists one record per CDR3 protein. The data hold about 79,000 distinct CDR3 sequences, with 72% observed a single time. The template was RNA from unsorted bulk tissue. The sequenced sample consisted of lung tumor tissue. Receptors originate from a woman aged 40 to 50 with non-small cell lung cancer.

A remark on this clonotype: One end of the junction varies from germline; a read error may be responsible. The V call is TRBV6-1, the J call TRBJ2-5; a weak D match, TRBD2 (6 bases). The CDR3 has 18 residues. The germline V gene encodes CDR1 MNHNS and CDR2 SASEGT. The CDR3 here is CASSYGVGMVGLREIQYF. CDR3 DNA sequence: TGTGCCAGCAGTTACGGCGTGGGCATGGTCGGCCTCCGGGAGATCCAGTACTTC.

Comment on this clonotype: A junction end diverges from the germline sequence, so it may reflect a read error. This rearrangement joins TRBV6-2 or TRBV6-3 to TRBJ2-1; maybe TRBD2 (5 bases). The CDR3 is 12 amino acids. Germline CDR1 is MNHEY and CDR2 is SVGEGT. The CDR3 coding sequence is TGTGTCAGCGGTTACTCGGGGTGGTCGCAGTTCTTC. It yields the protein CVSGYSGWSQFF.

Worth noting for this clonotype: Because the CDR3 is missing its conserved closing phenylalanine or tryptophan, this is likely a read error. The chain employs TRBV11-1 and TRBJ1-1, with 10 nucleotides matching TRBD1. V trimming: 5 bases; J trimming: 4 bases; junction bases outside the gene matches: 7. The CDR3 is 15 residues long. From germline, CDR1 is SGHAT and CDR2 FQDESV (reference sequence). CDR3 region: CASSLAGQGITEAFL. The CDR3 DNA follows: TGTGCCAGCAGCCTCGCGGGACAGGGGATCACTGAAGCTTTCTTA.

This clonotype was seen just once. This chain uses TRBV5-4 with TRBJ2-5, with D possibly matching TRBD1 (6 bases). Trimming left V 8 bases short and J 4 bases short, with 18 bases between. Germline V lookup: CDR1 SGHNT, CDR2 YYREEE (reference sequence). The CDR3 length is 14 residues. The CDR3 DNA reads TGTGCCAGGAACGCAGGGGCGGTTGGAGAGACCCAGTACTTC. Its protein is CARNAGAVGETQYF.

Remarks on this clonotype: Sequence at one end of the junction differs from germline and may be a read error. This chain joins TRBV11-3 and TRBJ2-7, with D tentatively TRBD1 or TRBD2 (6 bases each). Germline V lookup: CDR1 SGHNT, CDR2 YENEEA. This CDR3 has 14 residues. CDR3 bases: TGTGCTAGCAGCTACCTAGGGGGGTCCTGCGAGCAGTACTTC. Its translation: CASSYLGGSCEQYF.

Regarding this clonotype: A read error is possible here, since a much larger clone lies one base away. This likely comes from a read error, as the CDR3 has no conserved phenylalanine or tryptophan at its end. V is TRBV6-5 and J is TRBJ2-5; the match to TRBD1 covers 9 bases. The CDR3 covers 15 residues. Per germline, CDR1 MNHEY and CDR2 SVGAGI. V was pared by 5 bases and J by 2 bases, with 6 bases of the junction left unmatched. CDR3 in DNA: TGTGCCAGCAGTCCCCCGGGACAGGGACAAGAGACCCAGTACTCC. Translating it yields CASSPPGQGQETQYS.

This clonotype has just one count. J is TRBJ1-2 and V is TRBV12-3 or TRBV12-4, with D uncertain. V was cut by 2 bases and J by 0 bases, with 10 bases left in between. The CDR3 is 15 amino acids. CDR3 coding DNA: TGTGCCAGCAGTTTAAAGGGAACCCCTAACTATGGCTACACCTTC. Translated: CASSLKGTPNYGYTF.

Regarding this clonotype: The CDR3 does not close with the conserved phenylalanine or tryptophan, likely indicating a read error. The V and J genes are TRBV29-1 and TRBJ1-1; D is unclear. The CDR3 totals 13 residues. Germline V gives CDR1 SQVTM, CDR2 ANQGSEA. V dropped 6 bases and J dropped 8 bases, with 19 bases sitting between them. CDR3 sequence: CSVRGSAGTEAFL. The CDR3 coding sequence is TGCAGCGTAAGAGGATCCGCGGGCACCGAAGCTTTCTTA.

With respect to this clonotype: The junction departs from germline at one end; a sequencing error may be responsible. V and J are TRBV6-5 and TRBJ2-3; D is undetermined. This CDR3 has 13 residues. CDR1 is MNHEY, CDR2 SVGAGI, per germline. The CDR3 sequence: CASSYRSRDTQYF. DNA of the CDR3: TGCGCCAGCAGTTACCGGAGCAGAGATACGCAGTATTTT.

This clonotype appeared a single time. This is likely a read error, given that the CDR3 carries no conserved phenylalanine or tryptophan at its end. The DNA is left out, because the CDR3 cannot be placed on it with certainty; the CDR3 is given as TCRdb lists it. The chain recombines TRBV6-6 with TRBJ2-7; TRBD1, the D gene given by the table, was not confirmed from the DNA. The CDR3 has 13 residues if both end residues are counted. Looked up from germline, CDR1 is MNHNY and CDR2 is SVGAGI (reference sequence). The CDR3 region is CASSPGGHYEHYL.

Of note for this clonotype: The junction shows a germline mismatch at one end, possibly a read error. J is TRBJ2-3 and V is TRBV10-3; D perhaps matches TRBD2 (6 bases). The CDR3 is 14 amino acids. The germline V gene has CDR1 ENHRY and CDR2 SYGVKD. The chain's CDR3 is CTITKTRSTDTQYF. In DNA form, the CDR3 reads TGTACCATCACCAAGACTAGAAGCACAGATACGCAGTATTTT.

This clonotype has just a few counts. This chain uses TRBV5-1 with TRBJ2-3; 7 positions match TRBD1. CDR3 size: 14 residues. With 6 bases clipped from V and 4 bases from J, the junction kept 8 bases outside the gene matches. CDR1 and CDR2 (germline): SGHRS, YFSETQ. This chain's CDR3 is CASNFRQGSDTQYF. CDR3 bases: TGCGCCAGCAACTTTAGACAGGGATCAGATACGCAGTATTTT.

This clonotype was counted once. This likely comes from a read error, as the CDR3 has no conserved phenylalanine or tryptophan at its end. The chain links TRBV6-5 to TRBJ1-5; D not resolved. The germline V gene encodes CDR1 MNHEY and CDR2 SVGAGI. This CDR3 has 13 residues. V was pared by 4 bases and J by 5 bases, with 9 bases between. The CDR3 region has the DNA TGTGCCAGCAGTTCCTCCCCAGATCAGCCCCAGCATCTT. Its translation is CASSSSPDQPQHL.

On this clonotype itself: One end of the junction fails to match germline, which may point to a read error. This chain joins TRBV11-3 and TRBJ2-3; 7 nucleotides match TRBD2. Germline loops: CDR1 SGHNT, CDR2 YENEEA. This CDR3 spans 15 amino acids. DNA of the CDR3: TGTGCCAGCAGTCCAGGACTAGTGGACACAGGTACGCAGTATTTT. Amino acid sequence: CASSPGLVDTGTQYF.

This clonotype was observed a single time. V usage is TRBV13 and J usage is TRBJ2-7; unclear D gene. The CDR3 runs to 11 residues. Germline V gene sequence: CDR1 PRHDT, CDR2 FYEKMQ (reference sequence). CDR3 loop: CARSLGLQQYF. As DNA, the CDR3 is TGTGCAAGAAGCTTAGGCCTCCAGCAGTACTTC. Using reference TRBV13 and TRBJ2-7 for the parts outside the CDR3, the full variable domain is AAGVIQSPRHLIKEKRETATLKCYPIPRHDTVYWYQQGPGQDPQFLISFYEKMQSDKGSIPDRFSAQQFSDYHSELNMSSLELGDSALYFCARSLGLQQYFGPGTRLTVT.